Detailed here is one TCR beta chain. Its antigen is unknown. Carrying unique molecular identifiers, the cDNA also gained a universal primer site through template switching. A single record per CDR3 protein comes from TCRdb applying MiXCR to the 5' RACE reads. The sample carries 210,000 or so distinct CDR3 sequences, around 8% recorded once. The entry originates in a study of identical twins. Findings and caveats of the study: Within twin pairs, the out-of-frame alpha sequences they shared showed excess low generation probability. Invariant MAIT and iNKT cells could partly confound zero-insertion analyses.

Germline V CDR1 and CDR2: KGHSH, LQKENI. This CDR3 region has 17 residues. V lost 3 bases and J lost 4, with 19 bases in between. These data were also filed under a second study, of yellow fever vaccine responses in identical twins.

The sequencing sample was made of memory (CD45RO+) T cells sorted from blood. The TCR sequence derives from a woman in her late teens or twenties in good health. The chain combines TRBV18 with TRBJ2-1, with D perhaps matching TRBD1 (6 bases). The CDR3 DNA reads as TGTGCCAGCTCACCCACAAGAGGAGACAGGACGTACAATGAGCAGTTCTTC. Amino acid sequence: CASSPTRGDRTYNEQFF.